These 27 T cell receptor beta chains originate from one sample sequenced in a study of CD8 T cells in Susac syndrome. Random hexamers primed reverse transcription of about 0.45 to 1 ug RNA. TCRdb re-called the immunoSEQ multiplex PCR reads through MiXCR, storing one row per CDR3 protein. The sample records about 130,000 distinct CDR3 sequences, about 95% being singletons. The source material was CD4+ T cells from PBMCs. All receptors derive from a human donor in good health.

The CDR3 nucleotides read TGTGCCAGCAGTAAGACAGGCAGAGGGGGCGCCGGGGAGCTGTTTTTT. Translating gives CASSKTGRGGAGELFF. The chain has TRBV6-1 and TRBJ2-2, with 7 bases aligning to TRBD1. CDR3 length: 16 residues. Germline values: CDR1 MNHNS, CDR2 SASEGT. The V segment lost 5 bases and the J segment 6 bases; nucleotides outside the gene matches: 12.

This chain joins TRBV10-3 and TRBJ2-7; 10 bases align to TRBD2. V shed 2 bases, J shed 4 bases, and the junction held 5 bases outside the gene matches. Germline V gene lookup returns CDR1 ENHRY and CDR2 SYGVKD. This CDR3 comprises 15 residues. CDR3 bases: TGTGCCATCAGTGAGACTAGCGGGATGTTGTACGAGCAGTACTTC. Encoded protein: CAISETSGMLYEQYF.

The table lists this clonotype with a count of one. DNA of the CDR3: TGTGCCAGCAGCTTAAGCGGAATGATCAATGAGCAGTTCTTC. It codes for CASSLSGMINEQFF. The chain links TRBV7-2 to TRBJ2-1, with D maybe TRBD2 (5 bases). Germline-derived CDR1 and CDR2 are SGHTA and FQGNSA. The germline V and J ends were trimmed by 2 bases and 6 bases, with 11 bases remaining between them. This CDR3 is 14 amino acids long.

The V gene is TRBV14, the J gene TRBJ2-2, with 8 bases that match TRBD1. With V trimmed by 0 bases and J by 1 base, 1 base remained unmatched. Per the germline V gene, CDR1 is SGHDN and CDR2 is FVKESK. This CDR3 is 16 amino acids long. The CDR3 protein is CASSQEGTGNTGELFF. Here the CDR3 DNA reads TGTGCCAGCAGCCAAGAGGGGACAGGGAACACCGGGGAGCTGTTTTTT.

J is TRBJ2-1 and V is TRBV3-1; 11 positions agree with TRBD2. Unmatched junction bases numbered 7, after V lost 4 bases and J lost 5 bases. Looked up from germline, CDR1 is LGHDT and CDR2 is YNNKEL (reference sequence). The CDR3 has 16 residues. The CDR3 DNA follows: TGTGCCAGCAGCCGTAAACTAGCGGGAGCCCACAATGAGCAGTTCTTC. Its translation: CASSRKLAGAHNEQFF.

The chain is built from TRBV28 and TRBJ2-7, with D unclear. V shed 4 bases and J shed 0 bases, with 7 bases lying between them. The V gene's germline CDR1 is MDHEN and CDR2 SYDVKM. There are 13 residues in the CDR3. CDR3 DNA: TGTGCCAGCAGTTGGTCTAGCTCCTACGAGCAGTACTTC. Protein product: CASSWSSSYEQYF.

The genes are TRBV7-6 and TRBJ1-2, with TRBD1 matching over 9 bases. V was pared by 2 bases and J by 6 bases, with 4 bases of the junction left unmatched. The V gene's germline CDR1 is SGHVS and CDR2 FNYEAQ. The CDR3 runs to 14 residues. The DNA for the CDR3 is TGTGCCAGCAGCTTATCGGACAGGGGCAATGGCTACACCTTC. This codes for CASSLSDRGNGYTF. Looking up the rest from reference TRBV7-6 and TRBJ1-2 gives the full variable domain: GAGVSQSPRYKVTKRGQDVALRCDPISGHVSLYWYRQALGQGPEFLTYFNYEAQQDKSGLPNDRFSAERPEGSISTLTIQRTEQRDSAMYRCASSLSDRGNGYTFGSGTRLTVV.

This clonotype came up once. V gene TRBV28 combines with J gene TRBJ1-5; a possible D gene is TRBD1 (5 bases). The CDR3 covers 15 residues. The V gene lost 4 bases and the J gene lost 4 bases, with 14 bases spanning the gap. In germline, CDR1 is MDHEN, CDR2 SYDVKM. DNA for the CDR3: TGTGCCAGCAGTTCCTCTCTCAGGGTTAATCAGCCCCAGCATTTT. This sequence encodes CASSSSLRVNQPQHF.

The rearrangement uses TRBV12-3 or TRBV12-4 and TRBJ2-7; tentatively, D is TRBD1 (6 bases). The germline V and J ends were trimmed by 3 bases and 2 bases, with 11 bases remaining between them. The CDR3 is 14 residues long. The CDR3 loop reads CASSLGRGAYEQYF. In DNA form, the CDR3 reads TGTGCCAGCAGTTTGGGCAGGGGCGCCTACGAGCAGTACTTC.

V usage is TRBV7-9 and J usage is TRBJ2-4; D possibly matches TRBD1 or TRBD2 (5 bases each). The CDR3 contains 13 residues. Germline loops: CDR1 SEHNR, CDR2 FQNEAQ (reference sequence). Between the trimmed V and J ends, which lost 11 bases and 7 bases, there was a span of 18 bases. CDR3 coding DNA: TGTGCCTCCCTGAAGCGGCAGGGTAACATTCAGTACTTC. This gives the protein CASLKRQGNIQYF.

The chain combines TRBV29-1 with TRBJ2-3, with D possibly matching TRBD1 (7 bases). CDR3 length equals 15 residues. The V and J ends lost 6 bases and 2 bases respectively, with 18 bases between them. Germline V gene lookup returns CDR1 SQVTM and CDR2 ANQGSEA. In DNA form, the CDR3 reads TGCAGCGTGTTGAGGGCGGGACAGCTCACAGATACGCAGTATTTT. Translated, it gives CSVLRAGQLTDTQYF.

The rearrangement joins TRBV23-1 to TRBJ1-2; no definite D call. TRBV23-1 is placed among ORFs of uncertain function. V was trimmed by 8 bases and J by 0 bases, leaving 10 bases between them. The CDR3 covers 13 residues. The CDR3 DNA sequence: TGCGCCAGCGAGAGAAGTCCTAACTATGGCTACACCTTC. It specifies CASERSPNYGYTF.

The genes are TRBV13 and TRBJ1-1; no clear D. V lost 2 bases, J lost 8 bases, and 9 bases lay in between. CDR1 is PRHDT, CDR2 FYEKMQ, per germline (reference sequence). This CDR3 contains 12 residues. The CDR3 bases are TGTGCCAGCAGCTTAAGGGTCTCGGAAGCTTTCTTT. It is translated as CASSLRVSEAFF.

The V call is TRBV4-2, the J call TRBJ1-2; 7 nucleotides agree with TRBD1. The CDR3 runs 15 residues. J gave up 4 bases and V 5 bases, and 10 bases lay outside the gene matches. Germline V gives CDR1 LGHNA, CDR2 YNFKEQ. CDR3 loop: CASSDGGQPSYGYTF. CDR3 nucleotide sequence: TGTGCCAGCAGCGACGGGGGACAGCCTAGCTATGGCTACACCTTC.

The CDR3 region is CATSDPNQNYGYTF. The DNA for the CDR3 is TGTGCCACCAGTGATCCAAACCAGAACTATGGCTACACCTTC. The rearrangement uses TRBV24-1 and TRBJ1-2, with D uncertain. Germline assignment: CDR1 KGHDR and CDR2 SFDVKD. Trimming stripped 3 bases from V and 2 bases from J, with 9 bases between. This CDR3 is 14 amino acids long.

The chain links TRBV7-2 to TRBJ2-5; TRBD1 is a possible D gene (5 bases). With 9 bases removed from V and 10 bases from J, the gap between germline ends came to 15 bases. The CDR3 runs to 11 residues. The V gene's germline CDR1 is SGHTA and CDR2 FQGNSA. CDR3 sequence reads: CASRMGLIQYF. The CDR3 coding sequence is TGTGCCAGTCGGATGGGGCTGATCCAGTACTTC.

This rearrangement joins TRBV28 to TRBJ2-7; TRBD1 or TRBD2 may be the D gene (5 bases each). The CDR3 loop spans 15 amino acids. From germline, CDR1 is MDHEN and CDR2 SYDVKM. The V end lost 4 bases, the J end lost 0 bases, and 13 bases lay between the germline ends. The CDR3, as DNA: TGTGCCAGCAGTTCTCCGGCAGGGAGCTCCTACGAGCAGTACTTC. Translating gives CASSSPAGSSYEQYF. The full variable domain, completed using reference TRBV28 and TRBJ2-7, is DVKVTQSSRYLVKRTGEKVFLECVQDMDHENMFWYRQDPGLGLRLIYFSYDVKMKEKGDIPEGYSVSREKKERFSLILESASTNQTSMYLCASSSPAGSSYEQYFGPGTRLTVT.

This clonotype was found once. The chain is built from TRBV24-1 and TRBJ1-5; unclear D gene. The CDR3 length is 11 residues. V lost 5 bases, J lost 5 bases, and 3 bases lay in between. Germline V gene lookup returns CDR1 KGHDR and CDR2 SFDVKD. Here the CDR3 DNA reads TGTGCCACCAGTGGATATCAGCCCCAGCATTTT. The encoded protein is CATSGYQPQHF.

The chain carries TRBV19 and TRBJ2-3; 9 bases are a match to TRBD2. CDR1 LNHDA and CDR2 SQIVND come from the germline V gene (reference sequence). This CDR3 has 17 residues. After removal of 8 bases from V and 0 bases from J, the junction contained 12 bases not matched to a gene. CDR3: CASSVGASGTSTDTQYF. DNA for the CDR3: TGTGCCAGTTCCGTAGGCGCTAGCGGGACTAGCACAGATACGCAGTATTTT.

This chain uses TRBV28 with TRBJ2-5; 8 nucleotides match TRBD1. With 6 bases clipped from V and 7 bases from J, the junction kept 13 bases outside the gene matches. This CDR3 has 15 residues. CDR1 is MDHEN and CDR2 is SYDVKM in the germline V gene. CDR3 nucleotides: TGTGCCAGCAGATATCCGGGGACAGGCCTGGGGACCCAGTACTTC. The encoded protein is CASRYPGTGLGTQYF. Complete variable domain (other parts from reference TRBV28 and TRBJ2-5): DVKVTQSSRYLVKRTGEKVFLECVQDMDHENMFWYRQDPGLGLRLIYFSYDVKMKEKGDIPEGYSVSREKKERFSLILESASTNQTSMYLCASRYPGTGLGTQYFGPGTRLLVL.

The chain employs TRBV28 and TRBJ1-1, with D unresolved. Trimming pared 1 base from V and 7 bases from J, leaving 13 bases between. The CDR3 consists of 14 residues. Germline-derived CDR1 and CDR2 are MDHEN and SYDVKM. The CDR3 sequence: CASSLFSAQSEAFF. The CDR3 bases are TGTGCCAGCAGTTTATTCTCGGCGCAGAGTGAAGCTTTCTTT.

The J gene is TRBJ2-2, the V gene TRBV29-1; 10 positions match TRBD1. The germline gives CDR1 SQVTM, CDR2 ANQGSEA. V trimming: 7 bases; J trimming: 4 bases; junction bases outside the gene matches: 6. This CDR3 is built from 14 residues. The CDR3 nucleotides are TGCAGCGGGATGGGACAGGGGAGCACCGGGGAGCTGTTTTTT. It specifies CSGMGQGSTGELFF.

V gene TRBV3-1 combines with J gene TRBJ1-2, with TRBD1 identical over 9 bases. Germline CDR1 LGHDT, CDR2 YNNKEL (reference sequence). The CDR3 consists of 17 residues. With 4 bases clipped from V and 1 base from J, the junction kept 10 bases outside the gene matches. CDR3 loop: CASSPHTTTGGNYGYTF. The CDR3 nucleotides read TGTGCCAGCAGCCCACACACTACGACAGGGGGTAACTATGGCTACACCTTC.

V and J are TRBV3-1 and TRBJ1-1, with 7 positions matching TRBD1. Germline lookup yields CDR1 LGHDT and CDR2 YNNKEL (reference sequence). CDR3 length: 14 amino acids. V gave up 2 bases and J gave up 7 bases; unmatched junction bases: 7. The CDR3 here is CASSQTGVDGEAFF. CDR3 bases: TGTGCCAGCAGCCAAACAGGGGTTGACGGTGAAGCTTTCTTT. Variable domain in full (rest from reference TRBV3-1 and TRBJ1-1): DTAVSQTPKYLVTQMGNDKSIKCEQNLGHDTMYWYKQDSKKFLKIMFSYNNKELIINETVPNRFSPKSPDKAHLNLHINSLELGDSAVYFCASSQTGVDGEAFFGQGTRLTVV.

The V and J genes are TRBV18 and TRBJ2-6, with D unclear. CDR3 size: 18 residues. V lost 4 bases and J lost 0, with 16 bases in between. Germline V gene data show CDR1 as KGHSH and CDR2 as LQKENI. DNA for the CDR3: TGTGCCAGCTCACGTCAGGCGTCAGTTTCCTCTGGGGCCAACGTCCTGACTTTC. Translation gives CASSRQASVSSGANVLTF.

The chain employs TRBV18 and TRBJ2-1, with unresolved D. Germline V gene sequence: CDR1 KGHSH, CDR2 LQKENI. The CDR3 contains 15 residues. The V end lost 3 bases, the J end lost 8 bases, and 17 bases lay between the germline ends. The CDR3 DNA is TGTGCCAGCTCACCCCAGTCGAGAGTTTGGCATGAGCAGTTCTTC. It codes for CASSPQSRVWHEQFF.

The rearrangement uses TRBV20-1 and TRBJ2-3; TRBD2 agrees at 10 bases. The junction had 20 bases not matched to a gene; V was cut back by 3 bases and J by 5 bases. CDR3 size: 19 residues. The germline V gene has CDR1 DFQATT and CDR2 SNEGSKA (reference sequence). CDR3 nucleotides: TGCAGTGCTAGGCCCCGCAGGATCCTTAGCGGGAGGCCCCGAGATACGCAGTATTTT. Its translation: CSARPRRILSGRPRDTQYF.